The 15 T cell receptor beta chains below all came from one sample that was sequenced in a study of blood T cell repertoires in COVID-19. Data came from immunoSEQ multiplex PCR; TCRdb stores just in-frame clones and leaves some out. The sample comprises about 270,000 clones, about 87% of which are singletons, and 2.5% to 3.5% rests with the top ten. Source material: PBMCs or T cells enriched from blood (not recorded which). These receptors came from a woman aged 45-59 years who had recovered from COVID-19.

The V call is TRBV20-1, the J call TRBJ2-5, with TRBD1 as a possible D gene (5 bases). Trimming stripped 6 bases from V and 4 bases from J, with 9 bases between. Germline lookup yields CDR1 DFQATT and CDR2 SNEGSKA (reference sequence). The length of the CDR3 is 11 residues. The CDR3: CSAQGSETQYF. The CDR3 coding sequence is TGCAGTGCGCAGGGTTCAGAGACCCAGTACTTC.

This chain's CDR3 is CASRLQVNTEAFF. The CDR3 DNA reads TGTGCCAGTAGGCTACAGGTTAACACTGAAGCTTTCTTT. The chain couples TRBV19 to TRBJ1-1, with D maybe TRBD1 (5 bases). CDR1 and CDR2 from the germline V gene are LNHDA and SQIVND (reference sequence). The CDR3 has 13 residues. With 6 bases removed from V and 2 bases from J, the gap between germline ends came to 10 bases.

The chain couples TRBV27 to TRBJ2-1; TRBD2 agrees at 7 bases. The CDR3 consists of 16 residues. Unmatched junction bases numbered 11, after V lost 7 bases and J lost 2 bases. Germline CDR1 MNHEY, CDR2 SMNVEV (reference sequence). The CDR3 sequence: CASKEQGLDPYNEQFF. The CDR3 coding sequence is TGTGCCAGCAAAGAACAAGGACTAGACCCCTACAATGAGCAGTTCTTC.

The genes are TRBV28 and TRBJ1-5; tentative D call: TRBD1 (6 bases). Germline V gives CDR1 MDHEN, CDR2 SYDVKM. V lost 6 bases and J lost 2, with 17 bases in between. The CDR3 has 16 amino acids. The CDR3, as DNA: TGTGCCAGCAGCTCAACAGGGTTTGGCGGCAATCAGCCCCAGCATTTT. This translates into CASSSTGFGGNQPQHF.

The rearrangement uses TRBV7-9 and TRBJ1-3, with a weak D call TRBD1 (6 bases). From germline, CDR1 is SEHNR and CDR2 FQNEAQ (reference sequence). This CDR3 comprises 16 residues. The V and J ends lost 0 bases and 4 bases respectively, with 13 bases between them. CDR3 protein: CASSLALGTSGNTIYF. In DNA form, the CDR3 reads TGTGCCAGCAGCTTAGCGTTAGGGACAAGCGGAAACACCATATATTTT.

The chain combines TRBV6-5 with TRBJ1-1; D is perhaps TRBD1 (5 bases). CDR3 size: 13 residues. CDR1 and CDR2 from the germline V gene are MNHEY and SVGAGI. The V gene lost 0 bases and the J gene lost 11 bases, with 13 bases spanning the gap. This CDR3 reads CASSYSTGTGAFF. DNA for the CDR3: TGTGCCAGCAGTTACTCGACCGGGACTGGCGCTTTCTTT.

The chain has TRBV27 and TRBJ1-2, with D possibly matching TRBD1 (6 bases). This CDR3 is 14 amino acids long. CDR1 and CDR2 from the germline V gene are MNHEY and SMNVEV (reference sequence). V was trimmed by 2 bases and J by 4 bases, leaving 11 bases between them. CDR3 sequence: CASSLTGISYGYTF. The CDR3 nucleotides are TGTGCCAGCAGTTTAACAGGGATTTCCTATGGCTACACCTTC.

The chain couples TRBV7-2 to TRBJ2-6, with 10 bases matching TRBD1. Germline values: CDR1 SGHTA, CDR2 FQGNSA. This CDR3 is built from 17 residues. Trimming removed 5 bases from V and 0 bases from J; junction bases left unmatched: 4. The chain's CDR3 is CASSKRTGGSGANVLTF. Here the CDR3 DNA reads TGTGCCAGCAGCAAGCGGACAGGGGGCTCTGGGGCCAACGTCCTGACTTTC.

The V call is TRBV19, the J call TRBJ1-2, with D unclear. Trimming stripped 5 bases from V and 4 bases from J, with 17 bases between. The germline gives CDR1 LNHDA, CDR2 SQIVND (reference sequence). This CDR3 region has 15 residues. The CDR3 loop is CASSQVLLTSYGYTF. CDR3 DNA: TGTGCCAGTAGTCAGGTCCTCCTCACATCCTATGGCTACACCTTC.

The chain employs TRBV5-6 and TRBJ2-3; 13 nucleotides align to TRBD2. Germline CDR1 SGHDT, CDR2 YYEEEE. V gave up 1 base and J gave up 3 bases; unmatched junction bases: 2. This CDR3 is 16 amino acids long. The DNA for the CDR3 is TGTGCCAGCAGCTTGCAGACTAGCGGGAGGACAGATACGCAGTATTTT. Encoded protein: CASSLQTSGRTDTQYF.

The rearrangement uses TRBV6-6 and TRBJ1-5, with TRBD1 identical over 8 bases. The germline V gene has CDR1 MNHNY and CDR2 SVGAGI (reference sequence). CDR3 length equals 15 residues. After removal of 7 bases from V and 6 bases from J, the junction contained 11 bases not matched to a gene. The CDR3 is CASTASDRGRQPQHF. In DNA, the CDR3 is TGTGCCAGCACCGCGTCAGACAGGGGTCGTCAGCCCCAGCATTTT.

The chain links TRBV10-2 to TRBJ2-1; D remains unclear. Trimming stripped 10 bases from V and 1 base from J, with 11 bases between. The germline gives CDR1 WSHSY, CDR2 SAAADI. The CDR3 spans 13 residues. Here the CDR3 reads CATSYTSYNEQFF. The DNA for the CDR3 is TGCGCCACGAGCTATACTTCCTACAATGAGCAGTTCTTC.

The chain recombines TRBV7-3 with TRBJ2-3; D gene uncertain. The V end lost 4 bases, the J end lost 2 bases, and 7 bases lay between the germline ends. Germline V gene lookup returns CDR1 SGHTA and CDR2 FQGTGA. There are 13 residues in the CDR3. The CDR3 is CASSSGYTDTQYF. CDR3 nucleotides: TGTGCCAGCAGCTCCGGGTACACAGATACGCAGTATTTT.

This chain links TRBV6-5 with TRBJ1-2; 7 bases align to TRBD1. The CDR3 spans 14 residues. The V gene's germline CDR1 is MNHEY and CDR2 SVGAGI. V lost 4 bases, J lost 2 bases, and 4 bases stayed unmatched. CDR3 sequence: CASSSTTGNYGYTF. The CDR3 nucleotides are TGTGCCAGCAGTTCCACGACAGGGAACTATGGCTACACCTTC.

This chain uses TRBV4-1 with TRBJ1-3, with TRBD1 matching 7 bases. The CDR3 extends over 16 amino acids. Unmatched junction bases numbered 6, after V lost 0 bases and J lost 4 bases. CDR1 is MGHRA and CDR2 is YSYEKL in the germline V gene. The CDR3 coding sequence is TGCGCCAGCAGCCAAGACCCGCCGGGACAGGGAAACACCATATATTTT. Translated, it gives CASSQDPPGQGNTIYF.